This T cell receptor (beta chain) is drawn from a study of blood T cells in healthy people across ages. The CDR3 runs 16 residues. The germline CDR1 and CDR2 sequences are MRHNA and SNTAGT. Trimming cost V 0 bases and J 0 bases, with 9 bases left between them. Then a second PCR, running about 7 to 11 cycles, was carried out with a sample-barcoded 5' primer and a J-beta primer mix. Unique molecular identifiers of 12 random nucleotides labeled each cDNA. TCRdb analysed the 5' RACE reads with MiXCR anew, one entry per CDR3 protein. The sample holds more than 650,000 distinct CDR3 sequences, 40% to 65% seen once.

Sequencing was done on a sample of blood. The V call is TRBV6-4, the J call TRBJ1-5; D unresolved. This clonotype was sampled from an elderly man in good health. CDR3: CASSDSEEDSNQPQHF. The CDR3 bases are TGTGCCAGCAGTGACTCGGAAGAGGATAGCAATCAGCCCCAGCATTTT.